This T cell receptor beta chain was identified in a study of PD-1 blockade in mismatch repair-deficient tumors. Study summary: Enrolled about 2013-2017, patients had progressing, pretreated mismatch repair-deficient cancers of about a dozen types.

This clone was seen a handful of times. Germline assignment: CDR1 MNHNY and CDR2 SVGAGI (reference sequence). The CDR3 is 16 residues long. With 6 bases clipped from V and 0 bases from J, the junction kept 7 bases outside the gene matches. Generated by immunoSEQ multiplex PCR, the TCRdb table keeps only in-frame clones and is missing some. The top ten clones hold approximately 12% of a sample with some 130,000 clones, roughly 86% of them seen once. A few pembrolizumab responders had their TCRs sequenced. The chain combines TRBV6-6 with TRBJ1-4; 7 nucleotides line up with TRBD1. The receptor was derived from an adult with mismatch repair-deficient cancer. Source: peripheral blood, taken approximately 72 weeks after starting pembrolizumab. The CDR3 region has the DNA TGTGCCAGCAGGACCCCGGGGACAGCAACTAATGAAAAACTGTTTTTT. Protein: CASRTPGTATNEKLFF.